The source of this T cell receptor beta chain is a study of blood T cell repertoires in COVID-19. On the study more broadly: The United States, Italy and Spain provided the acute and convalescent COVID-19 samples. Sources were T cells, B-cell-depleted T cells, or PBMCs; the material itself was cDNA or gDNA.

This clone was detected once. V was clipped by 2 bases and J by 8 bases, with 10 bases between them. The CDR3 runs to 12 residues. Germline V gene lookup returns CDR1 SGHRS and CDR2 YFSETQ. The assay was immunoSEQ multiplex PCR, and TCRdb's table has in-frame clones only and misses some. The sample yields 180,000 or so clones, about four fifths seen once. V usage is TRBV5-1 and J usage is TRBJ1-1; maybe TRBD1 (6 bases). This TCR came from a woman aged 70-85 years with acute or convalescent COVID-19. Sequencing used peripheral blood. The CDR3 here is CASSFTGREAFF. For the CDR3, the DNA is TGCGCCAGCAGCTTTACAGGGCGCGAAGCTTTCTTT.